This T cell receptor beta chain was obtained from a study of somatic mutations in cytotoxic T cells in rheumatoid arthritis. Study-level information: T-cell populations stained with V beta antibodies were in some cases flow-sorted at nearly 100% purity, including V beta1+ cells that were sequenced for TCRB. Overall study findings and caveats: Patients with rheumatoid arthritis did not differ significantly from age-matched healthy controls in CD8+ T-cell clonality. For rheumatoid arthritis patients, CD8+ clonality increased with age, whereas it did not in healthy controls.

Germline trimming cut 5 bases from V and 0 bases from J; bases unmatched to any gene: 17. The CDR3 covers 20 residues. Germline CDR1 reads SGHRS; CDR2 reads YFSETQ. Note on this clone: Antigen specificity is unknown.

Only in-frame clones appear in the TCRdb table, and some are missing; sequencing was by immunoSEQ multiplex PCR. The sample consists of about 20,000 clones, around 84% of them appearing once. The clonotype was recovered from a woman between 50 and 59 years old in good health. Sequencing was carried out using CD8+ T cells sorted from blood. The genes are TRBV5-1 and TRBJ1-1; 12 bases are a match to TRBD1. The CDR3 loop reads CASRITGQGALSGLNTEAFF. The CDR3, as DNA: TGCGCCAGCAGAATTACGGGACAGGGGGCCCTGAGCGGGCTGAACACTGAAGCTTTCTTT.